One and the same sample provided the 16 T cell receptor beta chains below, sequenced in a study of early T cells in non-severe SARS-CoV-2 infection. TCRdb itself ran the 5' RACE reads through MiXCR, one entry per CDR3 protein. In the table there are about 83,000 distinct CDR3 sequences, over 9.5% of which are singletons. The specimen comprised whole blood, sampled at baseline. The receptors were gathered from an adult who was a healthcare worker with PCR-confirmed SARS-CoV-2 infection or an uninfected control (not recorded which).

This clonotype was seen more than once but under ten times. The rearrangement links TRBV20-1 to TRBJ2-1, with 13 bases fitting TRBD2. The V segment lost 5 bases and the J segment 4 bases; nucleotides outside the gene matches: 5. The CDR3 is made up of 15 amino acids. Germline values: CDR1 DFQATT, CDR2 SNEGSKA (reference sequence). The CDR3 here is CSAEPGLAGYNEQFF. The CDR3 DNA reads TGCAGTGCTGAACCGGGACTAGCGGGATACAATGAGCAGTTCTTC.

This clonotype was recorded at least ten times. This chain links TRBV3-1 with TRBJ2-7; no reliable D call. The CDR3 contains 13 residues. The germline V gene encodes CDR1 LGHDT and CDR2 YNNKEL (reference sequence). Trimming removed 7 bases from V and 7 bases from J, with 17 bases in between. The CDR3 DNA sequence: TGTGCCAGCACCCCCGGTCGGTCCTTGGAGCAGTACTTC. It codes for CASTPGRSLEQYF.

In this sample, this clonotype turned up a few times. The rearrangement links TRBV28 to TRBJ2-7, with TRBD1 matching 8 bases. CDR3 length equals 15 residues. Per germline, CDR1 MDHEN and CDR2 SYDVKM. After removal of 3 bases from V and 3 bases from J, the junction contained 7 bases not matched to a gene. In DNA, the CDR3 is TGTGCCAGCAGTTTGAGGCAGGGGGCCGTCTACGAGCAGTACTTC. It is translated as CASSLRQGAVYEQYF. The whole variable domain, filled in from reference TRBV28 and TRBJ2-7, reads DVKVTQSSRYLVKRTGEKVFLECVQDMDHENMFWYRQDPGLGLRLIYFSYDVKMKEKGDIPEGYSVSREKKERFSLILESASTNQTSMYLCASSLRQGAVYEQYFGPGTRLTVT.

This clonotype showed up just a few times. The genes are TRBV28 and TRBJ1-2, with D uncertain. The CDR3 consists of 12 residues. CDR1 and CDR2 (germline): MDHEN, SYDVKM. V was pared by 2 bases and J by 10 bases, with 11 bases between. CDR3 in amino acids: CASSLQYAHYTF. CDR3 bases: TGTGCCAGCAGTTTACAGTACGCACACTACACCTTC.

This clonotype showed up many times. V usage is TRBV5-1 and J usage is TRBJ1-1, with D uncertain. The germline V gene encodes CDR1 SGHRS and CDR2 YFSETQ. This CDR3 comprises 14 residues. V lost 0 bases, J lost 1 base, and 7 bases lay in between. In nucleotides, the CDR3 is TGCGCCAGCAGCTTGGCCCACACGAACACTGAAGCTTTCTTT. Translation gives CASSLAHTNTEAFF.

This clonotype was recorded at least ten times. The chain joins TRBV27 to TRBJ1-1; TRBD1 matches 9 bases. In germline, CDR1 is MNHEY, CDR2 SMNVEV (reference sequence). This CDR3 has 13 residues. The J segment lost 9 bases and the V segment lost 5 bases, leaving 7 bases of the junction unmatched. CDR3 sequence (DNA): TGTGCCAGCAGTCCAGCCGGACAGGGGAAAGCTTTCTTT. It translates to CASSPAGQGKAFF.

This clonotype was picked up a small number of times. This chain links TRBV5-1 with TRBJ2-1, with D uncertain. The CDR3 has 15 amino acids. V was pared by 0 bases and J by 2 bases, with 9 bases between. Germline V lookup: CDR1 SGHRS, CDR2 YFSETQ. CDR3 residues: CASSLDESAYNEQFF. As DNA, the CDR3 is TGCGCCAGCAGCTTGGACGAGAGCGCCTACAATGAGCAGTTCTTC.

V is TRBV18 and J is TRBJ1-3; TRBD1 is a possible D gene (6 bases). Germline V gene lookup returns CDR1 KGHSH and CDR2 LQKENI. CDR3 size: 17 residues. The V end was cut by 3 bases, the J end by 0 bases, with 15 bases between. CDR3 region: CASSPSRGHLSGNTIYF. CDR3 DNA sequence: TGTGCCAGCTCACCCTCGCGGGGGCACCTCTCTGGAAACACCATATATTTT.

The table lists this clonotype with many counts. J is TRBJ2-7 and V is TRBV27; possible D gene TRBD2, 6 bases. Germline values: CDR1 MNHEY, CDR2 SMNVEV (reference sequence). CDR3 size: 16 residues. V lost 4 bases and J lost 2, with 18 bases in between. CDR3 sequence reads: CASSSGVGDPTYEQYF. The DNA of the CDR3 is TGTGCCAGCAGTTCGGGGGTGGGGGATCCTACCTACGAGCAGTACTTC.

This clonotype occurred many times. The chain combines TRBV12-3 or TRBV12-4 with TRBJ1-4; D is ambiguous. The CDR3 loop spans 11 amino acids. V was trimmed by 3 bases and J by 7 bases, leaving 3 bases between them. The CDR3 coding sequence is TGTGCCAGCAGTTTCCGTGAAAAACTGTTTTTT. Protein: CASSFREKLFF.

The J gene is TRBJ2-1, the V gene TRBV12-3 or TRBV12-4, with a possible D match to TRBD2 (6 bases). The CDR3 length is 15 residues. V was shortened by 3 bases and J by 5 bases, with 14 bases between the two germline ends. The CDR3 loop is CASSFAGRPNNEQFF. CDR3 nucleotides: TGTGCCAGCAGTTTTGCGGGGCGGCCTAACAATGAGCAGTTCTTC.

J is TRBJ2-1 and V is TRBV18, with TRBD1 matching 9 bases. The trim removed 6 bases at V and 8 bases at J, leaving 5 bases unmatched. The CDR3 contains 13 residues. Germline V lookup: CDR1 KGHSH, CDR2 LQKENI. CDR3 protein: CASSLRQGDEQFF. The CDR3 DNA reads as TGTGCCAGCTCCCTTAGACAGGGGGATGAGCAGTTCTTC.

This clonotype was detected ten times or more. This chain links TRBV30 with TRBJ2-7; 7 bases match TRBD2. The CDR3 sequence is 12 residues long. The ends lost 2 bases at V and 4 bases at J; junction bases unmatched: 2. CDR1 and CDR2 (germline): GTSNPN, SVGIG (reference sequence). CDR3 region: CAWSRGGYEQYF. In nucleotides, the CDR3 is TGTGCCTGGAGTAGGGGAGGGTACGAGCAGTACTTC.

The rearrangement uses TRBV5-6 and TRBJ2-3; no clear D gene. The germline gives CDR1 SGHDT, CDR2 YYEEEE. This CDR3 spans 15 amino acids. V was cut by 4 bases and J by 5 bases, with 17 bases left in between. CDR3 coding DNA: TGTGCCAGCAGCCATACCCTAGGGCCGGGAGATACGCAGTATTTT. Amino acid sequence: CASSHTLGPGDTQYF. The full variable domain, its missing parts supplied by reference TRBV5-6 and TRBJ2-3, is DAGVTQSPTHLIKTRGQQVTLRCSPKSGHDTVSWYQQALGQGPQFIFQYYEEEERQRGNFPDRFSGHQFPNYSSELNVNALLLGDSALYLCASSHTLGPGDTQYFGPGTRLTVL.

The V gene is TRBV7-9, the J gene TRBJ2-4; the D is unclear. Germline assignment: CDR1 SEHNR and CDR2 FQNEAQ (reference sequence). The length of the CDR3 is 19 residues. The ends were cut back, 5 bases at V and 0 bases at J, with 23 bases in the middle. CDR3 residues: CASSAFQSRGPTAKNIQYF. The CDR3, as DNA: TGTGCCAGCAGCGCGTTTCAAAGCAGAGGCCCAACAGCCAAAAACATTCAGTACTTC.

This clonotype was recorded a few times. CDR3 nucleotides: TGTGCCAGCAGCCAACGGTCGGCGATCTACGAGCAGTACTTC. The encoded protein is CASSQRSAIYEQYF. V and J are TRBV7-2 and TRBJ2-7; D is uncertain. Between the trimmed V and J ends, which lost 5 bases and 3 bases, there was a span of 14 bases. The CDR3 loop spans 14 amino acids. Germline values: CDR1 SGHTA, CDR2 FQGNSA.